The TCR beta chain under discussion was sequenced for a study of T cells in Graves' hyperthyroidism and ophthalmopathy. Concerning this clonotype itself: Antigen unknown.

The CDR3 totals 16 residues. Trimming removed 4 bases at V and 7 bases at J, with 22 bases between. From germline, CDR1 is LGHDT and CDR2 YNNKEL (reference sequence). The CDR3 regions of TCR beta were amplified from RNA transcripts. First-round RT-PCR of the TCR CDR3 relied on the HTBI primer set. TCRdb passed the multiplex PCR reads through MiXCR, listing each CDR3 protein once. The sample includes approximately 410,000 distinct CDR3 sequences, roughly 15% of them seen just once. Those with hyperthyroidism were 18 to 65 years old, newly diagnosed, and ill for under 2 months. Overall study findings and caveats: Stable hyperthyroidism was told apart from ophthalmopathy by a model built on 13 V-J features.

The chain combines TRBV3-1 with TRBJ2-5; weak D call: TRBD1 (6 bases). This receptor was obtained from a woman aged 18 to 35 with Graves' hyperthyroidism. Sequences were obtained from blood. This CDR3 is CASSPNLQGFRGTQYF. CDR3 nucleotides: TGTGCCAGCAGCCCCAACCTTCAGGGGTTTCGGGGGACCCAGTACTTC.